This TCR beta chain is from a study of blood T cell repertoires in COVID-19. Whole-study context: Sample material is recorded as cDNA or gDNA derived from T cells, B-cell-depleted T cells, or PBMCs.

The ends were cut back, 4 bases at V and 4 bases at J, with 14 bases in the middle. The CDR3 length is 15 residues. From germline, CDR1 is LGHDT and CDR2 YNNKEL (reference sequence). Authors' processing steps: For nucleated cells, counts were estimated from reference gene primer amplification. The repertoire was sequenced with immunoSEQ multiplex PCR; TCRdb's copy has only in-frame clones and lacks some. V, J and clone size reflect that table, while D and trimming were determined from the DNA. The sample has around 620,000 clones; 90% are singletons. This sequence joins TRBV3-1 (or the pseudogene TRBV3-2) and TRBJ2-1, with D possibly TRBD1 on 7 matching bases. The sample consisted of peripheral blood. This receptor was obtained from a woman between 18 and 29 years old with acute or convalescent COVID-19. The CDR3 loop reads CASSLRGARYNEQFF. CDR3 DNA sequence: TGTGCCAGCAGCCTCAGGGGGGCGCGATACAATGAGCAGTTCTTC.